The rows below give T cell receptor beta chains drawn from one sample of a study of blood T cell repertoires in COVID-19. The repertoire was sequenced with immunoSEQ multiplex PCR; TCRdb's copy has only in-frame clones and lacks some. Among about 340,000 clones listed, 80% to 90% were seen once. The sample comprised peripheral blood. Receptors were obtained from a woman aged 50 to 65 with COVID-19, enrolled during active disease. The CDR3 runs from the conserved cysteine through the conserved F or W. D genes are given only for firm matches. Clone size is shown for a subset of rows, as once, few, many or a class of expanded clone.

TGTGCCAGCAGCTCCAACGCTAGACAGGGGGCAAACACAGATACGCAGTATTTT CASSSNARQGANTDTQYF TRBD1 TRBV5-4 - TRBJ2-3
TGCGCCAGCAGTGAGAGTTTGTCCCCGGGACAGGCGCAGTATTTT CASSESLSPGQAQYF TRBD1 TRBV10-1 - TRBJ2-3
TGTGCCAGCAGGAGGGACAGGGGGCTGGGAGAGCAGTACTTC CASRRDRGLGEQYF TRBD1 TRBV6-5 - TRBJ2-7
TGCAGTGCGCTATACAGGGAGACCCAGTACTTC CSALYRETQYF - TRBV20-1 - TRBJ2-5
TGCAGCTCGGGTGGGGGGGTGCATGAGCAGTTCTTC CSSGGGVHEQFF TRBD2 TRBV29-1 - TRBJ2-1
TGTGCCAGCAGCCCCCGGACTGGGTATGGCTACACCTTC CASSPRTGYGYTF - TRBV7-2 - TRBJ1-2
TGTGCCAGCAGCTTCGGACAGGGGGAGACCCAGTACTTC CASSFGQGETQYF TRBD1 TRBV7-7 - TRBJ2-5
TGTGCCAGTTGCCCCAAAACTGATCAGCCCCAGCATTTT CASCPKTDQPQHF - TRBV19 few TRBJ1-5
TGTGCCAGCAGCCCCGACGTGACTAGCGGGAAGTACTTC CASSPDVTSGKYF TRBD2 TRBV7-6 - TRBJ2-7
TGTGCCAGCTCATCCGGACAGGGTACCTACAATGAGCAGTTCTTC CASSSGQGTYNEQFF TRBD1 TRBV18 - TRBJ2-1
TGCAGCGTTGGTGGAGGGGTGATCGTAGAGACCCAGTACTTC CSVGGGVIVETQYF - TRBV29-1 - TRBJ2-5
TGTGCCTTGGGGGGCTACGAGCAGTACTTC CALGGYEQYF - TRBV2 - TRBJ2-7
TGCGCCAGCAGTCCTTCCTGGGGGACAGGGGATATTACTAGAGGCTACACCTTC CASSPSWGTGDITRGYTF TRBD1 TRBV23-1 - TRBJ1-2
TGTGCCAGCAGTTTTCTATATGGCTACACCTTC CASSFLYGYTF - TRBV12-3/TRBV12-4 - TRBJ1-2
TGTGCCAGCAGTTACCGGGGACAGGGTAACGAGCAGTACTTC CASSYRGQGNEQYF TRBD1 TRBV6-2/TRBV6-3 - TRBJ2-7
TGTGCCAGCAGCTTTGGTAGCGGGAGATACAATGAGCAGTTCTTC CASSFGSGRYNEQFF TRBD2 TRBV11-2 - TRBJ2-1
TGTGCCAGCTCACCACGGGACAGGGCGTTACCTTTTAATCAGCCCCAGCATTTT CASSPRDRALPFNQPQHF TRBD1 TRBV18 - TRBJ1-5
TGTGCCAGCAGCGTAGCTTCCGGGGTAGGGAATGAGCAGTTCTTC CASSVASGVGNEQFF - TRBV9 - TRBJ2-1
TGTGCCAGTAGGGGACTTACCCTCCCCTACAATGAGCAGTTCTTC CASRGLTLPYNEQFF - TRBV19 - TRBJ2-1
TGTGCCAGCAGTCCCACCCGGGGTGGCGGGACAGATACGCAGTATTTT CASSPTRGGGTDTQYF - TRBV2 - TRBJ2-3
TGCGCCAGCAGCCAGTGGCGGGGCCCCCAAGAGACCCAGTACTTC CASSQWRGPQETQYF - TRBV4-1 - TRBJ2-5
TGTGCCAGCAGCTTTATACAGACGAACACTGAAGCTTTCTTT CASSFIQTNTEAFF - TRBV5-5 - TRBJ1-1
TGTGCCAGCAGCTTAGGAGGGACTAGCGAGTTCTTC CASSLGGTSEFF TRBD2 TRBV7-2 - TRBJ2-1
TGTGCCAGCAGCTTAGGGACAGGGAGAGACCAGCCCCAGCATTTT CASSLGTGRDQPQHF TRBD1 TRBV7-2 - TRBJ1-5
TGCGCCAGCAGCTTGGGAGGACAGGGGGATCAGCCCCAGCATTTT CASSLGGQGDQPQHF TRBD1 TRBV5-1 once TRBJ1-5
TGTGCCAGCAGTTCCAGGGCCCCCTCTGGAAACACCATATATTTT CASSSRAPSGNTIYF - TRBV6-2/TRBV6-3 once TRBJ1-3
TGTGCCAGAAGCAAAGGAGACAGAGCGGCTTTCTTT CARSKGDRAAFF - TRBV5-3 - TRBJ1-1
TGCGCCAGCAGCGCCGGGTCCTCTGGGGCCAACGTCCTGACTTTC CASSAGSSGANVLTF - TRBV5-1 - TRBJ2-6
TGTGCCAGTAGTATCACTAGCGGGAGCGAGCAGTACTTC CASSITSGSEQYF TRBD2 TRBV19 - TRBJ2-7
TGTGCCAGCAGATCCCGTCAGCAGTTCTTC CASRSRQQFF - TRBV2 - TRBJ2-1
TGTGCCAGCAGTCACCGGGACAGCTATGGCTACACCTTC CASSHRDSYGYTF TRBD1 TRBV13 - TRBJ1-2